This entry features one T cell receptor (beta chain) sequence. Germline V lookup: CDR1 SQVTM, CDR2 ANQGSEA. Trimming stripped 6 bases from V and 9 bases from J, with 14 bases between. CDR3 length: 11 residues. One entry per CDR3 protein results from TCRdb running MiXCR on the 5' RACE reads. The sample has under 65,000 distinct CDR3 sequences, more than 25% seen once; the top ten hold approximately 3%. Sequencing used tumor-infiltrating memory CD4+ T cells sorted from the breast tumor. Stated subset: memory CD4+ T cells, CD4+CD45RO+CD25-. The TCR sequence derives from a female donor with breast cancer. The chain employs TRBV29-1 and TRBJ1-2, with D unresolved. The CDR3 region is CSVEVGSRYTF. As DNA, the CDR3 is TGCAGCGTGGAGGTCGGTTCACGCTACACCTTC.